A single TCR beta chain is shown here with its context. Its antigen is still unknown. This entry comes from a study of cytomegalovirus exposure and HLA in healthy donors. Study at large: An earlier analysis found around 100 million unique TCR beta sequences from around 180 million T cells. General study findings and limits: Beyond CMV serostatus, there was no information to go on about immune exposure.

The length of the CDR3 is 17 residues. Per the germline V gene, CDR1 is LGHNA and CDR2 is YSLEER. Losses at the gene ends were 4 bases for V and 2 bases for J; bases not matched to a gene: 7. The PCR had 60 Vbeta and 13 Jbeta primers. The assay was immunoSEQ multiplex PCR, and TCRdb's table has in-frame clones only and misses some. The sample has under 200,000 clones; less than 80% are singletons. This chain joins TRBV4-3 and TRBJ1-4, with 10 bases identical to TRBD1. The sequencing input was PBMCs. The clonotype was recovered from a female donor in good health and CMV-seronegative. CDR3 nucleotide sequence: TGCGCCAGCAGCCTAGGGGGACAGGGGTACACTAATGAAAAACTGTTTTTT. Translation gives CASSLGGQGYTNEKLFF.